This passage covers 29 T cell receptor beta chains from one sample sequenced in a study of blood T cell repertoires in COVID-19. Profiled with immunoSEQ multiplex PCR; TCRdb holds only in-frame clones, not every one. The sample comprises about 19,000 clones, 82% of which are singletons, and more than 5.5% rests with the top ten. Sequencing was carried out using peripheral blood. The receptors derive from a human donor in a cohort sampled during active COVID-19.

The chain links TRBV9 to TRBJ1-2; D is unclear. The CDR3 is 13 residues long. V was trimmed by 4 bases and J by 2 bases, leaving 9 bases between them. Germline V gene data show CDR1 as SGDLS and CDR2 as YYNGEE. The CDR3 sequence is CASSYNSNYGYTF. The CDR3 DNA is TGTGCCAGCAGCTACAACAGCAACTATGGCTACACCTTC.

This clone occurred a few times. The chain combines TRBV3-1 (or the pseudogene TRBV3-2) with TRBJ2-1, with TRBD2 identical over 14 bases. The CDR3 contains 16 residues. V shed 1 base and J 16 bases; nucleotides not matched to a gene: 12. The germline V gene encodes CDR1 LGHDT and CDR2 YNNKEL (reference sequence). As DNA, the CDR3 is TGTGCCAGCAGCCAAGCGGGATCGGGACTAGCGGGAGCACGATTCTTC. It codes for CASSQAGSGLAGARFF.

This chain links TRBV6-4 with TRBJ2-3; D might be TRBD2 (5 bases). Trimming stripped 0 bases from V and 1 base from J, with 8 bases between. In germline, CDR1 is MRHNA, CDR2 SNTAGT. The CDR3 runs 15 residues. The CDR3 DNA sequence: TGTGCCAGCAGTGACTCCCACGGGGGCACAGATACGCAGTATTTT. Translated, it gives CASSDSHGGTDTQYF.

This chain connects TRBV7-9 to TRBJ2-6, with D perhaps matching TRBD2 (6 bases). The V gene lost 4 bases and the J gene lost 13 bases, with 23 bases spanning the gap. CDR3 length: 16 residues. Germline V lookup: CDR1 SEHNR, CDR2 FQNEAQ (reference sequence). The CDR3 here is CASSSRDSRKSSVLTF. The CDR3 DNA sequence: TGTGCCAGCAGCTCCAGGGACTCCCGTAAGTCCAGTGTCCTGACTTTC.

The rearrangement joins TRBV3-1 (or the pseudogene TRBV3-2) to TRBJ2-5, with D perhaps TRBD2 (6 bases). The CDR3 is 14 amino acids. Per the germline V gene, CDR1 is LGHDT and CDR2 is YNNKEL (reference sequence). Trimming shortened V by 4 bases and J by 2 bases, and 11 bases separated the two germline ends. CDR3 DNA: TGTGCCAGCAGCCTCCTTAGCGGTCAAGAGACCCAGTACTTC. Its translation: CASSLLSGQETQYF.

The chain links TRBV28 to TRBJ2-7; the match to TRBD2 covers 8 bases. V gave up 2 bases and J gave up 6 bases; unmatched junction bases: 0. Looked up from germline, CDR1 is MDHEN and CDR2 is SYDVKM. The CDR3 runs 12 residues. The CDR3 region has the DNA TGTGCCAGCAGTTTAAGCGGGAGCGAGCAGTACTTC. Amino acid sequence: CASSLSGSEQYF.

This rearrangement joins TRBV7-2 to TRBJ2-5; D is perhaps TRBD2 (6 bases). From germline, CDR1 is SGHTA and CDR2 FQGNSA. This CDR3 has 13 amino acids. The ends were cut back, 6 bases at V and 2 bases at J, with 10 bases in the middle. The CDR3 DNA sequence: TGTGCCAGCAGGGACTATCCTCAAGAGACCCAGTACTTC. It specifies CASRDYPQETQYF.

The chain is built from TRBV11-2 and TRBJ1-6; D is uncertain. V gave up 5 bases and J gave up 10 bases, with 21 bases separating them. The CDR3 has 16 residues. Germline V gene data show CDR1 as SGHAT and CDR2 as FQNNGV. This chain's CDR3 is CASSPTGRPFRSPLHF. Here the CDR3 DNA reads TGTGCCAGCAGCCCCACGGGGAGACCGTTTAGGTCACCCCTCCACTTT.

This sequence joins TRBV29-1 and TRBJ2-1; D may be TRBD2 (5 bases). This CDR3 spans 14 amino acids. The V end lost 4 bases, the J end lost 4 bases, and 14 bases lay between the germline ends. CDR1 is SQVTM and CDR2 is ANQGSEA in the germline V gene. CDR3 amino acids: CSVAWRAFYNEQFF. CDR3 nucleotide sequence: TGCAGCGTTGCCTGGCGGGCCTTTTACAATGAGCAGTTCTTC.

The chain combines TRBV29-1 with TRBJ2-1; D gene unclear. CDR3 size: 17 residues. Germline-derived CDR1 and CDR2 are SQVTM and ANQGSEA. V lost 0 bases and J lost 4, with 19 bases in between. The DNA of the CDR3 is TGCAGCGTTGAAGAAACGACTTCCCCGATCTATTACAATGAGCAGTTCTTC. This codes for CSVEETTSPIYYNEQFF.

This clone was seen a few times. The CDR3 DNA sequence: TGTGCCACCAGCGAGGTTTATAGCAATCAGCCCCAGCATTTT. Translated: CATSEVYSNQPQHF. J is TRBJ1-5 and V is TRBV15; D not certain. The germline V and J ends were trimmed by 5 bases and 0 bases, with 8 bases remaining between them. CDR1 and CDR2 from the germline V gene are LNHNV and YYDKDF (reference sequence). The CDR3 covers 14 residues.

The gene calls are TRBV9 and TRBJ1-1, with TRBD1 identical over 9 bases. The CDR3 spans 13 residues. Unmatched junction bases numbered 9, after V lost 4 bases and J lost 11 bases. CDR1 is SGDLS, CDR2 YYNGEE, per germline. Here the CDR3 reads CASSPGQGVNAFF. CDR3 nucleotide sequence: TGTGCCAGCAGCCCGGGACAGGGTGTTAATGCTTTCTTT.

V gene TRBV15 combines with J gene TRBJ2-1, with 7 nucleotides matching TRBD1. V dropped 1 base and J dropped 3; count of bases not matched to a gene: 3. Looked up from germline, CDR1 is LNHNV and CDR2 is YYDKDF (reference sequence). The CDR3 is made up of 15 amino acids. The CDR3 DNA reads TGTGCCACCAGCAGAGTGGCAGGGGGCTACAATGAGCAGTTCTTC. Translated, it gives CATSRVAGGYNEQFF.

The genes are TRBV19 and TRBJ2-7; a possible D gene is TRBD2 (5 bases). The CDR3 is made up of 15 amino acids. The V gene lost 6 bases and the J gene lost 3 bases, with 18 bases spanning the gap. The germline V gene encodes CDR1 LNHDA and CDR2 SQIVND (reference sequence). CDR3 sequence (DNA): TGTGCCAGTAGGAAGACTTGGACTGCCGACTACGAGCAGTACTTC. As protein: CASRKTWTADYEQYF.

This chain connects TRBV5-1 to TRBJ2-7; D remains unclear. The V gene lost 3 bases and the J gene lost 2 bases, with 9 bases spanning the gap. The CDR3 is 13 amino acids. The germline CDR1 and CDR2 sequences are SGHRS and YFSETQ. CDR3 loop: CASSYDGAYEQYF. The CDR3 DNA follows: TGCGCCAGCAGCTACGACGGAGCCTACGAGCAGTACTTC.

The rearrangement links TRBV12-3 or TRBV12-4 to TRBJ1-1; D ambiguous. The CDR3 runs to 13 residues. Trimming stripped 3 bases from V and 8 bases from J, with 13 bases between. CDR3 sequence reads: CASSFPSVWEAFF. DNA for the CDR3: TGTGCCAGCAGTTTCCCTTCGGTCTGGGAAGCTTTCTTT.

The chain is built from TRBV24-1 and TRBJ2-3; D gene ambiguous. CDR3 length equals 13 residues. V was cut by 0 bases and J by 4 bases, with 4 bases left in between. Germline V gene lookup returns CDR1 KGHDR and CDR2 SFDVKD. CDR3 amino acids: CATSDLLADTQYF. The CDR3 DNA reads TGTGCCACCAGTGATTTGCTCGCAGATACGCAGTATTTT.

In nucleotides, the CDR3 is TGTGCCAGCAGTGAAGCAACAGCGGGAGGGTACGAGCAGTACTTC. Its protein product is CASSEATAGGYEQYF. V is TRBV6-1 and J is TRBJ2-7, with TRBD2 matching 10 bases. The CDR3 is 15 residues long. V trimming: 0 bases; J trimming: 4 bases; junction bases outside the gene matches: 3. Germline V gene data show CDR1 as MNHNS and CDR2 as SASEGT.

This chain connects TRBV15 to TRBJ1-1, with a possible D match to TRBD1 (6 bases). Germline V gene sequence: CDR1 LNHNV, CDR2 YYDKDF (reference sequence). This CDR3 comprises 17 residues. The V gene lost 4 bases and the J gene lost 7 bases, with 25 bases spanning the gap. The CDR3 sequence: CATSILPSPRGGGEAFF. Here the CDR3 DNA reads TGTGCCACCAGCATTTTGCCGAGTCCCAGGGGCGGGGGTGAAGCTTTCTTT.

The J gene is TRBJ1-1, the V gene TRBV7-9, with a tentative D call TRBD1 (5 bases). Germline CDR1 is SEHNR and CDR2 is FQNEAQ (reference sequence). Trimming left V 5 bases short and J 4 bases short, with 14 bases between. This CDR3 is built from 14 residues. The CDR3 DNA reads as TGTGCCAGCAGCCTGGGAGGGGAAGGCACTGAAGCTTTCTTT. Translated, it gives CASSLGGEGTEAFF.

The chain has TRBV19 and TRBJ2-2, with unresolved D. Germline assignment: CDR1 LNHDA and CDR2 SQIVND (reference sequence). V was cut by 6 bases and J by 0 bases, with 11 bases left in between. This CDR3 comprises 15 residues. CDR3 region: CASSLTETNTGELFF. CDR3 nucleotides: TGTGCCAGTAGCTTAACAGAGACGAACACCGGGGAGCTGTTTTTT.

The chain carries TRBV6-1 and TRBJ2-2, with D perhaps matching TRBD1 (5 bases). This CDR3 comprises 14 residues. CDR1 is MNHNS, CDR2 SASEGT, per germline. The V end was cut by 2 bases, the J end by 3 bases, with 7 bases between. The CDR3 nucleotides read TGTGCCAGCAGTGAATTAGGGGACACCGGGGAGCTGTTTTTT. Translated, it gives CASSELGDTGELFF.

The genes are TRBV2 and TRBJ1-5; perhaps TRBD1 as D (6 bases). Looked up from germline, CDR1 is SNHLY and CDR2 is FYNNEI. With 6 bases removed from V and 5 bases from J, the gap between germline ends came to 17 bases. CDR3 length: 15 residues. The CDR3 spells CASSPDGGADQPQHF. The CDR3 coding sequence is TGTGCCAGCAGCCCCGACGGGGGGGCCGATCAGCCCCAGCATTTT.

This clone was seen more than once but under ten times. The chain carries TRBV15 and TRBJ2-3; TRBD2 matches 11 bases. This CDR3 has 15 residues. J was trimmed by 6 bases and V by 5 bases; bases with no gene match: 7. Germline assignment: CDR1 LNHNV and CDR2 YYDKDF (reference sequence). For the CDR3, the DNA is TGTGCCACCAGCCCAACTAGCGGGAGCGCCGATACGCAGTATTTT. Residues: CATSPTSGSADTQYF.

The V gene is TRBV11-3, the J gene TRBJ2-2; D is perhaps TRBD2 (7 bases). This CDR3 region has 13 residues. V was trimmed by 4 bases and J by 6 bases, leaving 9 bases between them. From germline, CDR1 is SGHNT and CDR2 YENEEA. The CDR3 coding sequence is TGTGCCAGCAGCTCGGGGGGCTCCGGGGAGCTGTTTTTT. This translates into CASSSGGSGELFF.

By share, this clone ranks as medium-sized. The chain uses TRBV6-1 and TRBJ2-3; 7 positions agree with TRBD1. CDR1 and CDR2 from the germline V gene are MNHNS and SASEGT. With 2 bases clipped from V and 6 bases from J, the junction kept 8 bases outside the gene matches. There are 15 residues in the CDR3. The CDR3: CASSEFSGGLDTQYF. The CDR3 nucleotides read TGTGCCAGCAGTGAATTTTCAGGGGGTTTGGATACGCAGTATTTT.

Here the CDR3 DNA reads TGTGCCAGCAGATTTCCAGGGGGCCCGGGTGAGCAGTTCTTC. Its translation is CASRFPGGPGEQFF. The chain combines TRBV27 with TRBJ2-1; 8 nucleotides match TRBD1. V was pared by 6 bases and J by 9 bases, with 10 bases of the junction left unmatched. Germline lookup yields CDR1 MNHEY and CDR2 SMNVEV (reference sequence). The CDR3 extends over 14 amino acids.

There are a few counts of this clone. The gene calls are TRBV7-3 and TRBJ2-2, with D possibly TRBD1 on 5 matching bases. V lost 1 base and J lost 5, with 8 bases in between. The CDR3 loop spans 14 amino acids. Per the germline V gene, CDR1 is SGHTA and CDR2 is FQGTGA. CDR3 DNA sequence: TGTGCCAGCAGCTTAATAACAGGAACCGGGGAGCTGTTTTTT. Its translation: CASSLITGTGELFF.

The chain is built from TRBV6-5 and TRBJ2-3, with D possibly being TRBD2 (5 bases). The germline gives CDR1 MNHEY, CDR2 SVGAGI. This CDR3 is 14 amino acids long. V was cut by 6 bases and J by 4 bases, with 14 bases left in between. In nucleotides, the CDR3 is TGTGCCAGCAGCGCCAAACTAGAACCAGATACGCAGTATTTT. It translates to CASSAKLEPDTQYF.